Below, 5 T cell receptor beta chains from the same sample are listed, as sequenced in a study of long-term antiretroviral therapy in people with HIV. They ran version v3.0 of the immunoSEQ assay at survey level. Sequenced by immunoSEQ multiplex PCR; TCRdb stores in-frame clones only, minus some. Here the sample spans 30,000 or so clones, 95% to 98% being singletons. Sequenced here: unsorted PBMCs, sampled 7.6 years after starting antiretroviral therapy. The receptors shown here come from a man aged 25 to 45 with HIV.

The chain combines TRBV5-6 with TRBJ2-5, with a weak D call TRBD1 (5 bases). V gave up 6 bases and J gave up 9 bases, with 15 bases separating them. Germline lookup yields CDR1 SGHDT and CDR2 YYEEEE. This CDR3 spans 12 amino acids. The CDR3 sequence is CASKGKGSAQYF. CDR3 DNA sequence: TGTGCCAGCAAGGGGAAGGGGTCGGCCCAGTACTTC.

The chain has TRBV4-1 and TRBJ1-1, with TRBD1 matching over 9 bases. With V trimmed by 3 bases and J by 5 bases, 10 bases remained unmatched. The CDR3 has 16 amino acids. In germline, CDR1 is MGHRA, CDR2 YSYEKL. For the CDR3, the DNA is TGCGCCAGCAGCCAGGGGACAGGGCGTCGGTGGACTGAAGCTTTCTTT. Amino acid sequence: CASSQGTGRRWTEAFF.

This rearrangement joins TRBV6-5 to TRBJ2-1; 16 bases map to TRBD2. V lost 6 bases and J lost 9; bases outside the gene matches: 5. CDR3 length: 15 residues. Germline-derived CDR1 and CDR2 are MNHEY and SVGAGI. CDR3 residues: CASSGTSGGAGEQFF. CDR3 nucleotide sequence: TGTGCCAGCAGCGGGACTAGCGGGGGGGCCGGTGAGCAGTTCTTC.

The V call is TRBV4-3, the J call TRBJ2-5; D not resolved. The germline V and J ends were trimmed by 1 base and 5 bases, with 11 bases remaining between them. CDR1 is LGHNA and CDR2 is YSLEER in the germline V gene. The CDR3 is 14 amino acids. The CDR3 DNA follows: TGCGCCAGCAGCCAAGTGGCGGTGGGGGAGACCCAGTACTTC. Translating it yields CASSQVAVGETQYF.

This chain joins TRBV5-4 and TRBJ2-3, with 12 positions matching TRBD2. The CDR3 has 15 residues. J was trimmed by 5 bases and V by 2 bases; bases with no gene match: 3. The germline CDR1 and CDR2 sequences are SGHNT and YYREEE (reference sequence). CDR3 DNA: TGTGCCAGCAGCTTCGAACTAGCGGGAGGAGATACGCAGTATTTT. Protein: CASSFELAGGDTQYF.